This entry lists 6 T cell receptor beta chains sequenced from one sample in a study of CD8+CD57+ T cells in acquired aplastic anemia. In patients chosen for sequencing, flow cytometry had shown CD8+CD57+ cell expansion. Genomic DNA, the template, was used for profiling of the TCR beta VDJ and CDR3. TCRdb recomputed calls from the reads with MiXCR, one row per CDR3 protein. The data show fewer than 250,000 distinct CDR3 sequences, about 44% seen once. Sequencing was performed on sorted CD4+, CD8+, or CD8+CD57+ T cells (not recorded which) from PBMCs. These receptors were collected from a human donor with aplastic anemia.

About this clonotype itself: One end of the junction is discordant with germline, which a read error may explain. The gene calls are TRBV29-1 and TRBJ1-1, with D perhaps matching TRBD1 (5 bases). The germline CDR1 and CDR2 sequences are SQVTM and ANQGSEA. The CDR3 has 13 residues. The CDR3 DNA reads as TGCAGCGTGGAAGATGGGTGGGGCACTAAAGCTTTCTTT. Protein sequence: CSVEDGWGTKAFF.

Ten or more counts support this clonotype. The chain combines TRBV6-5 with TRBJ2-7; D not certain. Germline assignment: CDR1 MNHEY and CDR2 SVGAGI. CDR3 length: 14 amino acids. Trimming stripped 6 bases from V and 2 bases from J, with 14 bases between. CDR3 nucleotides: TGTGCCAGCAGCCCCGGGCTTGGAGCCTACGAGCAGTACTTC. This sequence encodes CASSPGLGAYEQYF.

The J gene is TRBJ2-1, the V gene TRBV12-3 or TRBV12-4; 7 bases map to TRBD1. This CDR3 region has 15 residues. V lost 6 bases, J lost 5 bases, and 10 bases stayed unmatched. Written as DNA, the CDR3 is TGTGCCAGCAGCCCCGACAGGGCTTGGAACAATGAGCAGTTCTTC. Translated, it gives CASSPDRAWNNEQFF.

The chain uses TRBV7-9 and TRBJ1-2, with 9 bases identical to TRBD1. CDR1 is SEHNR and CDR2 is FQNEAQ in the germline V gene (reference sequence). The junction had 10 bases not matched to a gene; V was cut back by 3 bases and J by 8 bases. The CDR3 runs to 15 residues. The CDR3 reads CASSFQDRGPKGYTF. The CDR3 coding sequence is TGTGCCAGCAGCTTCCAGGACAGGGGCCCTAAGGGCTACACCTTC. The full variable domain, completed using reference TRBV7-9 and TRBJ1-2, is DTGVSQNPRHKITKRGQNVTFRCDPISEHNRLYWYRQTLGQGPEFLTYFQNEAQLEKSRLLSDRFSAERPKGSFSTLEIQRTEQGDSAMYLCASSFQDRGPKGYTFGSGTRLTVV.

This clonotype was recorded at least ten times. V and J are TRBV13 and TRBJ2-5, with 9 bases that match TRBD1. The CDR3 spans 14 residues. Germline CDR1 and CDR2: PRHDT and FYEKMQ (reference sequence). The junction had 6 bases not matched to a gene; V was cut back by 5 bases and J by 5 bases. CDR3 sequence reads: CASSPTGGWETQYF. In DNA form, the CDR3 reads TGTGCCAGCAGCCCCACAGGGGGCTGGGAGACCCAGTACTTC. The variable domain in full, with the rest retrieved from reference TRBV13 and TRBJ2-5, is AAGVIQSPRHLIKEKRETATLKCYPIPRHDTVYWYQQGPGQDPQFLISFYEKMQSDKGSIPDRFSAQQFSDYHSELNMSSLELGDSALYFCASSPTGGWETQYFGPGTRLLVL.

This clonotype was recorded a few times. A much larger clone lies one base from this, so it may be a read error. CDR3 in amino acids: CASGRAGNIQYF. The CDR3 region has the DNA TGTGCCAGCGGCCGCGCGGGGAACATTCAGTACTTC. V is TRBV7-9 and J is TRBJ2-4; weak D call: TRBD2 (6 bases). The CDR3 is 12 residues long. Germline V CDR1 and CDR2: SEHNR, FQNEAQ (reference sequence). Between the trimmed V and J ends, which lost 8 bases and 7 bases, there was a span of 12 bases.